The 25 T cell receptor beta chains reported below all come from one sample, sequenced in a study of beta chain features in type 1 diabetes. These TCRs' antigens remain unknown. Findings and caveats of the study: All four CD4+ subsets of Type 1 diabetes patients contained TCRB CDR3s that were moderately but significantly shorter.

Investigators reverse transcribed all isolated RNA, so they sequenced expressed TCRB transcripts. Measured with immunoSEQ multiplex PCR; TCRdb has only the in-frame clones, and not every one. The top ten hold approximately 1% of the sample, which has around 180,000 clones, approximately 8.1% seen once. The material sequenced was central memory CD4+ T cells from blood. The receptors shown here come from a woman aged 40 to 49 with type 1 diabetes.

V gene TRBV5-1 combines with J gene TRBJ1-2; D is possibly TRBD1 (6 bases). The CDR3 contains 16 residues. Per the germline V gene, CDR1 is SGHRS and CDR2 is YFSETQ. V was shortened by 3 bases and J by 0 bases, with 15 bases between the two germline ends. CDR3 sequence (DNA): TGCGCCAGCAGCTATGCAGGGGTACCAGCTAACTATGGCTACACCTTC. Translated, it gives CASSYAGVPANYGYTF. Using reference TRBV5-1 and TRBJ1-2 for the parts outside the CDR3, the full variable domain is KAGVTQTPRYLIKTRGQQVTLSCSPISGHRSVSWYQQTPGQGLQFLFEYFSETQRNKGNFPGRFSGRQFSNSRSEMNVSTLELGDSALYLCASSYAGVPANYGYTFGSGTRLTVV.

A few counts support this clone. The chain carries TRBV30 and TRBJ2-7, with D hard to call. The V end lost 2 bases, the J end lost 0 bases, and 5 bases lay between the germline ends. The CDR3 runs to 12 residues. CDR1 is GTSNPN, CDR2 SVGIG, per germline (reference sequence). CDR3 residues: CAWSPVSYEQYF. CDR3 coding DNA: TGTGCCTGGAGTCCGGTCTCCTACGAGCAGTACTTC.

The rearrangement links TRBV7-3 to TRBJ2-7; 9 bases fit TRBD1. Trimming took 5 bases from V and 6 from J; bases not matched to a gene: 5. This CDR3 has 13 amino acids. The germline gives CDR1 SGHTA, CDR2 FQGTGA. The CDR3 bases are TGTGCCAGCAGCGCCGACAGGGGGGGCGAGCAGTACTTC. Its translation: CASSADRGGEQYF.

V usage is TRBV9 and J usage is TRBJ2-1; 9 bases are a match to TRBD1. V lost 0 bases, J lost 9 bases, and 7 bases stayed unmatched. In germline, CDR1 is SGDLS, CDR2 YYNGEE. The CDR3 consists of 15 residues. CDR3 region: CASSVAGQGIGEQFF. CDR3 in DNA: TGTGCCAGCAGCGTAGCGGGACAGGGAATTGGTGAGCAGTTCTTC.

The table lists this clone with a few counts. This chain links TRBV19 with TRBJ1-5, with 11 bases that match TRBD1. The junction had 7 bases not matched to a gene; V was cut back by 10 bases and J by 11 bases. This CDR3 region has 12 residues. The germline V gene encodes CDR1 LNHDA and CDR2 SQIVND (reference sequence). CDR3 coding DNA: TGTGCCACCCGGACAGGGGGCTTGACCCAGCATTTT. Its translation: CATRTGGLTQHF.

The CDR3 is CAWSVLSGSPYYGYTF. In nucleotides, the CDR3 is TGTGCCTGGAGTGTACTGTCGGGTTCCCCCTACTATGGCTACACCTTC. The rearrangement uses TRBV30 and TRBJ1-2; D is uncertain. V was shortened by 0 bases and J by 3 bases, with 17 bases between the two germline ends. This CDR3 contains 16 residues. CDR1 is GTSNPN and CDR2 is SVGIG in the germline V gene (reference sequence).

This chain connects TRBV7-3 to TRBJ1-2; maybe TRBD1 (5 bases). Trimming pared 5 bases from V and 0 bases from J, leaving 22 bases between. Per the germline V gene, CDR1 is SGHTA and CDR2 is FQGTGA. The CDR3 runs 18 residues. The CDR3, as DNA: TGTGCCAGCAGCCCAAAGGGTGGGACGCCGGGGGCTAACTATGGCTACACCTTC. Its translation is CASSPKGGTPGANYGYTF.

This clone occurred many times. The gene calls are TRBV29-1 and TRBJ1-6; D unclear. The CDR3 runs to 15 residues. CDR1 and CDR2 (germline): SQVTM, ANQGSEA. Trimming stripped 6 bases from V and 8 bases from J, with 20 bases between. The CDR3 region has the DNA TGCAGCGTAGGAGATTCCTATGGTCTCGATTCACCCCTCCACTTT. Protein: CSVGDSYGLDSPLHF.

Many counts were recorded for this clone. The rearrangement uses TRBV14 and TRBJ2-3, with TRBD1 as a possible D gene (7 bases). Germline V gene data show CDR1 as SGHDN and CDR2 as FVKESK. V gave up 2 bases and J gave up 5 bases, with 11 bases separating them. The CDR3 consists of 14 residues. This chain's CDR3 is CASSQQGGIDTQYF. The CDR3 DNA reads TGTGCCAGCAGCCAACAGGGGGGAATAGATACGCAGTATTTT.

A few counts support this clone. The rearrangement joins TRBV18 to TRBJ1-1; D is unclear. The CDR3 sequence is 15 residues long. Trimming stripped 2 bases from V and 3 bases from J, with 13 bases between. The germline CDR1 and CDR2 sequences are KGHSH and LQKENI. The CDR3: CASSPARVVDTEAFF. In DNA form, the CDR3 reads TGTGCCAGCTCACCAGCGAGGGTTGTGGACACTGAAGCTTTCTTT.

This clone was counted between two and nine times. The CDR3 DNA follows: TGTGCCAGCAGCGGAAAGGGGGAGGGCTATGGCTACACCTTC. Its translation: CASSGKGEGYGYTF. The chain uses TRBV5-6 and TRBJ1-2, with D tentatively TRBD1 (6 bases). With 4 bases removed from V and 4 bases from J, the gap between germline ends came to 14 bases. Germline CDR1 and CDR2: SGHDT and YYEEEE. CDR3 length: 14 amino acids.

The chain recombines TRBV29-1 with TRBJ2-1; TRBD2 matches at 7 bases. V shed 8 bases and J 8 bases; nucleotides not matched to a gene: 15. The CDR3 runs 14 residues. The germline gives CDR1 SQVTM, CDR2 ANQGSEA. CDR3 coding DNA: TGCAGCACTAGACTAGCCGGCGAGGAGGATGAGCAGTTCTTC. Amino acid sequence: CSTRLAGEEDEQFF.

The chain carries TRBV11-2 and TRBJ2-5; 15 positions agree with TRBD2. V shed 3 bases, J shed 5 bases, and the junction held 4 bases outside the gene matches. The CDR3 has 16 residues. Germline lookup yields CDR1 SGHAT and CDR2 FQNNGV. This CDR3 is CASSFTGTSGRETQYF. The DNA of the CDR3 is TGTGCCAGCAGCTTCACCGGGACTAGCGGGAGGGAGACCCAGTACTTC.

This clone was detected only a few times. The chain employs TRBV7-2 and TRBJ1-2; D may be TRBD1 (5 bases). CDR3 length equals 13 residues. Per germline, CDR1 SGHTA and CDR2 FQGNSA. Trimming cost V 1 base and J 4 bases, with 7 bases left between them. The CDR3, as DNA: TGTGCCAGCAGCTTAGTCGACAGCTATGGCTACACCTTC. Its translation: CASSLVDSYGYTF.

This clone was observed a handful of times. This chain links TRBV15 with TRBJ2-1; TRBD2 aligns across 7 bases. V shed 1 base, J shed 9 bases, and the junction held 9 bases outside the gene matches. This CDR3 contains 15 residues. Germline V gene sequence: CDR1 LNHNV, CDR2 YYDKDF (reference sequence). The CDR3 nucleotides read TGTGCCACCAGCAGAGCCCAGCGGGGTAACACTGAGCAGTTCTTC. Translation: CATSRAQRGNTEQFF. Filled out from reference TRBV15 and TRBJ2-1, the complete variable domain reads DAMVIQNPRYQVTQFGKPVTLSCSQTLNHNVMYWYQQKSSQAPKLLFHYYDKDFNNEADTPDNFQSRRPNTSFCFLDIRSPGLGDTAMYLCATSRAQRGNTEQFFGPGTRLTVL.

V and J are TRBV7-2 and TRBJ2-5, with 9 nucleotides matching TRBD2. Trimming took 8 bases from V and 4 from J; bases not matched to a gene: 5. CDR1 is SGHTA and CDR2 is FQGNSA in the germline V gene. The CDR3 runs to 13 residues. The CDR3 sequence is CASQRTSVETQYF. As DNA, the CDR3 is TGTGCCAGCCAAAGGACTAGCGTAGAGACCCAGTACTTC.

The J gene is TRBJ1-2, the V gene TRBV7-9; TRBD1 matches 7 bases. V lost 5 bases, J lost 3 bases, and 3 bases stayed unmatched. This CDR3 has 13 amino acids. In germline, CDR1 is SEHNR, CDR2 FQNEAQ (reference sequence). The CDR3 reads CASSPGQDYGYTF. CDR3 bases: TGTGCCAGCAGCCCAGGACAGGACTATGGCTACACCTTC.

The CDR3 region has the DNA TGTGCCAGTACCATCAGCGGGGGTAATCAGCCCCAGCATTTT. Protein sequence: CASTISGGNQPQHF. The gene calls are TRBV19 and TRBJ1-5; D perhaps matches TRBD1 (5 bases). The CDR3 length is 14 residues. V was cut by 7 bases and J by 4 bases, with 14 bases left in between. The germline CDR1 and CDR2 sequences are LNHDA and SQIVND (reference sequence). The full variable domain, rest sourced from reference TRBV19 and TRBJ1-5, is DGGITQSPKYLFRKEGQNVTLSCEQNLNHDAMYWYRQDPGQGLRLIYYSQIVNDFQKGDIAEGYSVSREKKESFPLTVTSAQKNPTAFYLCASTISGGNQPQHFGDGTRLSIL.

This chain links TRBV7-9 with TRBJ1-1; 7 nucleotides agree with TRBD1. The CDR3 extends over 15 amino acids. CDR1 is SEHNR, CDR2 FQNEAQ, per germline (reference sequence). J was trimmed by 1 base and V by 5 bases; bases with no gene match: 7. Written as DNA, the CDR3 is TGTGCCAGCAGCCCTCGAGGACAGGCGAACACTGAAGCTTTCTTT. It is translated as CASSPRGQANTEAFF.

This clone appeared a few times. The gene calls are TRBV20-1 and TRBJ2-1, with unresolved D. Germline V gene lookup returns CDR1 DFQATT and CDR2 SNEGSKA (reference sequence). CDR3 length equals 9 residues. CDR3 residues: CRADNEQFF. DNA of the CDR3: TGCAGGGCAGACAATGAGCAGTTCTTC.

This clone was found a few times. The chain recombines TRBV7-2 with TRBJ2-1; perhaps TRBD1 as D (5 bases). V gave up 3 bases and J gave up 1 base, with 10 bases separating them. Germline V CDR1 and CDR2: SGHTA, FQGNSA. The CDR3 contains 15 residues. CDR3 in amino acids: CASSLTRESYNEQFF. CDR3 coding DNA: TGTGCCAGCAGCTTGACCAGGGAATCCTACAATGAGCAGTTCTTC.

The gene calls are TRBV15 and TRBJ2-6; 8 bases match TRBD1. From germline, CDR1 is LNHNV and CDR2 YYDKDF (reference sequence). V trimming: 3 bases; J trimming: 1 base; junction bases outside the gene matches: 5. CDR3 length: 17 amino acids. CDR3 DNA: TGTGCCACCAGCAGGGACAGGGAGGTTTCTGGGGCCAACGTCCTGACTTTC. This encodes CATSRDREVSGANVLTF.

The chain has TRBV9 and TRBJ1-1; D is unresolved. The CDR3 loop spans 14 amino acids. CDR1 is SGDLS, CDR2 YYNGEE, per germline. The V and J ends lost 1 base and 3 bases respectively, with 10 bases between them. The CDR3 DNA reads as TGTGCCAGCAGCGTAACAGTAAAGGACACTGAAGCTTTCTTT. It is translated as CASSVTVKDTEAFF.

The J gene is TRBJ1-2, the V gene TRBV5-6; TRBD1 matches 7 bases. Looked up from germline, CDR1 is SGHDT and CDR2 is YYEEEE. V lost 4 bases to trimming and J lost 8 bases; unmatched junction nucleotides: 14. This CDR3 spans 15 amino acids. CDR3 sequence reads: CASSGDSQGIEGYTF. The CDR3 bases are TGTGCCAGCAGCGGAGACTCACAGGGGATCGAGGGCTACACCTTC.

The chain recombines TRBV5-4 with TRBJ2-6; tentative D call: TRBD2 (5 bases). This CDR3 contains 15 residues. CDR1 SGHNT and CDR2 YYREEE come from the germline V gene (reference sequence). V was clipped by 4 bases and J by 1 base, with 9 bases between them. CDR3 DNA: TGTGCCAGCAGCCCCACTAGTTCTGGGGCCAACGTCCTGACTTTC. Protein: CASSPTSSGANVLTF.